The 32 T cell receptor beta chains listed next were all sequenced from one sample in a study of blood T cell repertoires in COVID-19. Produced via immunoSEQ multiplex PCR; TCRdb's table is partial and in-frame only. The table shows 84,000 or so clones, with over 70% occurring only once. The source material was peripheral blood. The receptors shown here come from a woman in her thirties or forties with active or convalescent COVID-19.

The rearrangement uses TRBV11-2 and TRBJ2-5; TRBD1 matches 7 bases. With V trimmed by 5 bases and J by 2 bases, 2 bases remained unmatched. The germline V gene encodes CDR1 SGHAT and CDR2 FQNNGV. The length of the CDR3 is 13 residues. DNA of the CDR3: TGTGCCAGCAGCCAACAGGGGCAAGAGACCCAGTACTTC. It specifies CASSQQGQETQYF.

The CDR3 is CASIDGRFAEGPYNEQYF. CDR3 nucleotide sequence: TGTGCCAGCATTGATGGAAGATTCGCCGAGGGCCCCTATAACGAGCAGTACTTC. V is TRBV2 and J is TRBJ2-7; a weak D match, TRBD2 (5 bases). Trimming took 7 bases from V and 5 from J, leaving 30 bases between them. The germline CDR1 and CDR2 sequences are SNHLY and FYNNEI. This CDR3 is 18 amino acids long.

This clone was seen a few times. This chain uses TRBV5-1 with TRBJ1-2; possible D gene TRBD1, 6 bases. Germline assignment: CDR1 SGHRS and CDR2 YFSETQ. V was shortened by 3 bases and J by 7 bases, with 13 bases between the two germline ends. This CDR3 region has 13 residues. CDR3 protein: CASSYRERGGYTF. The CDR3 DNA is TGCGCCAGCAGCTACAGGGAACGGGGTGGCTACACCTTC.

This chain links TRBV29-1 with TRBJ1-4; 7 nucleotides line up with TRBD1. Germline loops: CDR1 SQVTM, CDR2 ANQGSEA. The V segment lost 6 bases and the J segment 3 bases; nucleotides outside the gene matches: 4. This CDR3 comprises 13 residues. CDR3 bases: TGCAGCGTGATTGACAGGGCTAATGAAAAACTGTTTTTT. Translated: CSVIDRANEKLFF.

The CDR3 is CASGLKQGWNTEAFF. The DNA for the CDR3 is TGTGCTAGTGGTTTGAAACAGGGCTGGAACACTGAAGCTTTCTTT. This chain connects TRBV12-5 to TRBJ1-1; D is perhaps TRBD1 (6 bases). CDR3 size: 15 residues. The V end lost 2 bases, the J end lost 1 base, and 11 bases lay between the germline ends. Germline V gene sequence: CDR1 LGHNT, CDR2 FRNRAP.

This chain uses TRBV27 with TRBJ2-7; D unclear. The ends were cut back, 8 bases at V and 3 bases at J, with 8 bases in the middle. The CDR3 is made up of 11 amino acids. The germline V gene has CDR1 MNHEY and CDR2 SMNVEV (reference sequence). The CDR3 sequence: CASRGIYEQYF. CDR3 in DNA: TGTGCCAGCCGAGGAATCTACGAGCAGTACTTC.

V and J are TRBV7-9 and TRBJ2-1; TRBD2 agrees at 9 bases. The junction had 2 bases not matched to a gene; V was cut back by 5 bases and J by 0 bases. The CDR3 sequence is 15 residues long. The germline CDR1 and CDR2 sequences are SEHNR and FQNEAQ (reference sequence). The CDR3: CASSLSGSSYNEQFF. The CDR3 nucleotides read TGTGCCAGCAGCCTTAGCGGGAGCTCCTACAATGAGCAGTTCTTC. Full variable domain (rest looked up from reference TRBV7-9 and TRBJ2-1): DTGVSQNPRHKITKRGQNVTFRCDPISEHNRLYWYRQTLGQGPEFLTYFQNEAQLEKSRLLSDRFSAERPKGSFSTLEIQRTEQGDSAMYLCASSLSGSSYNEQFFGPGTRLTVL.

The rearrangement links TRBV20-1 to TRBJ1-5; 7 bases map to TRBD1. The CDR3 contains 15 residues. Germline V CDR1 and CDR2: DFQATT, SNEGSKA (reference sequence). V shed 3 bases, J shed 4 bases, and the junction held 9 bases outside the gene matches. The CDR3 DNA sequence: TGCAGTGCTAGTCTACGGGACAGTGGGAATCAGCCCCAGCATTTT. Encoded protein: CSASLRDSGNQPQHF.

The rearrangement uses TRBV19 and TRBJ2-1; the D gene is possibly TRBD2 (6 bases). Trimming shortened V by 1 base and J by 12 bases, and 10 bases separated the two germline ends. The V gene's germline CDR1 is LNHDA and CDR2 SQIVND (reference sequence). CDR3 length equals 12 residues. The DNA of the CDR3 is TGTGCCAGTAGTATAGCCCCGGGACTGCAGTTCTTC. It is translated as CASSIAPGLQFF.

The V call is TRBV12-5, the J call TRBJ2-1; perhaps TRBD2 as D (6 bases). Trimming removed 6 bases from V and 1 base from J, with 7 bases in between. This CDR3 has 13 amino acids. Germline lookup yields CDR1 LGHNT and CDR2 FRNRAP. The CDR3 sequence is CASGGGSYNEQFF. In DNA, the CDR3 is TGTGCTAGTGGGGGAGGTTCCTACAATGAGCAGTTCTTC.

The rearrangement joins TRBV7-2 to TRBJ2-5, with a tentative D call TRBD2 (5 bases). V lost 1 base, J lost 14 bases, and 20 bases lay in between. The CDR3 is 14 residues long. The germline gives CDR1 SGHTA, CDR2 FQGNSA. CDR3 amino acids: CASSLGHYGKSFYF. The CDR3 DNA follows: TGTGCCAGCAGCTTAGGACACTACGGGAAGTCGTTCTACTTC.

The chain employs TRBV6-2 or TRBV6-3 and TRBJ1-2, with D unclear. Trimming pared 3 bases from V and 8 bases from J, leaving 13 bases between. The CDR3 runs 13 residues. Germline CDR1 and CDR2: MNHEY and SVGEGT. The CDR3 DNA reads as TGTGCCAGCAGTTATAGTTGGGCCCGGGGCTACACCTTC. Amino acids: CASSYSWARGYTF.

V is TRBV19 and J is TRBJ2-5, with TRBD1 matching over 8 bases. Germline values: CDR1 LNHDA, CDR2 SQIVND (reference sequence). Trimming removed 6 bases from V and 7 bases from J; junction bases left unmatched: 7. CDR3 length equals 13 residues. In DNA form, the CDR3 reads TGTGCCAGTAGCAGGGGGCAGGTGGGGACCCAGTACTTC. Protein: CASSRGQVGTQYF.

This chain joins TRBV4-2 and TRBJ1-5; D remains ambiguous. Trimming took off 0 bases at V and 5 bases at J, with 8 bases between the two ends. CDR1 and CDR2 (germline): LGHNA, YNFKEQ. This CDR3 is built from 14 residues. CDR3 amino acids: CASSQDRGDQPQHF. The CDR3 bases are TGTGCCAGCAGCCAAGACCGGGGAGATCAGCCCCAGCATTTT.

The genes are TRBV18 and TRBJ2-5, with D possibly being TRBD1 (6 bases). Per the germline V gene, CDR1 is KGHSH and CDR2 is LQKENI. The V and J ends lost 3 bases and 3 bases respectively, with 23 bases between them. The length of the CDR3 is 18 residues. The CDR3 spells CASSPMDSQGLVEETQYF. CDR3 in DNA: TGTGCCAGCTCACCGATGGACAGTCAGGGGTTGGTAGAAGAGACCCAGTACTTC. The whole variable domain, remainder taken from reference TRBV18 and TRBJ2-5, is NAGVMQNPRHLVRRRGQEARLRCSPMKGHSHVYWYRQLPEEGLKFMVYLQKENIIDESGMPKERFSAEFPKEGPSILRIQQVVRGDSAAYFCASSPMDSQGLVEETQYFGPGTRLLVL.

This chain joins TRBV6-5 and TRBJ2-7; 13 positions match TRBD2. The CDR3 sequence is 16 residues long. From germline, CDR1 is MNHEY and CDR2 SVGAGI. The V gene end was trimmed by 2 bases and the J gene end by 2 bases; junction bases not matched to a gene: 3. In DNA, the CDR3 is TGTGCCAGCAGTTACGATGGGACTAGCGGGACCTACGAGCAGTACTTC. It codes for CASSYDGTSGTYEQYF.

The CDR3 loop reads CASLSSRDQPQHF. Written as DNA, the CDR3 is TGTGCCAGCCTGTCGTCGCGGGATCAGCCCCAGCATTTT. The V call is TRBV5-6, the J call TRBJ1-5; D is ambiguous. CDR3 length: 13 residues. Germline CDR1 reads SGHDT; CDR2 reads YYEEEE. The V and J ends lost 7 bases and 5 bases respectively, with 13 bases between them. The whole variable domain, remainder taken from reference TRBV5-6 and TRBJ1-5, is DAGVTQSPTHLIKTRGQQVTLRCSPKSGHDTVSWYQQALGQGPQFIFQYYEEEERQRGNFPDRFSGHQFPNYSSELNVNALLLGDSALYLCASLSSRDQPQHFGDGTRLSIL.

This chain connects TRBV11-3 to TRBJ2-3; 8 nucleotides agree with TRBD2. CDR1 is SGHNT, CDR2 YENEEA, per germline. Trimming took 1 base from V and 1 from J; bases not matched to a gene: 1. The CDR3 is made up of 15 amino acids. The DNA of the CDR3 is TGTGCCAGCAGCTTAGTGACTAGCGGCACAGATACGCAGTATTTT. Its protein product is CASSLVTSGTDTQYF.

J is TRBJ2-2 and V is TRBV7-3, with 7 bases matching TRBD1. Germline-derived CDR1 and CDR2 are SGHTA and FQGTGA. This CDR3 has 17 residues. The J segment lost 2 bases and the V segment lost 5 bases, leaving 11 bases of the junction unmatched. The CDR3: CASSTTGALINTGELFF. The CDR3 nucleotides read TGTGCCAGCAGCACAACAGGGGCCCTAATTAACACCGGGGAGCTGTTTTTT.

V and J are TRBV7-9 and TRBJ1-6, with 8 nucleotides matching TRBD1. CDR3 length: 14 amino acids. Germline V lookup: CDR1 SEHNR, CDR2 FQNEAQ (reference sequence). Trimming took 6 bases from V and 7 from J; bases not matched to a gene: 5. CDR3: CASRETGANSPLHF. The CDR3 nucleotides read TGTGCCAGCAGGGAGACAGGGGCGAATTCACCCCTCCACTTT.

The genes are TRBV7-2 and TRBJ2-3; weak D call: TRBD2 (5 bases). V shed 2 bases and J shed 2 bases, with 20 bases lying between them. CDR1 and CDR2 (germline): SGHTA, FQGNSA. There are 18 residues in the CDR3. This CDR3 reads CASSLFSSAGLITDTQYF. In DNA, the CDR3 is TGTGCCAGCAGCTTATTTTCCTCGGCGGGCCTCATCACAGATACGCAGTATTTT.

This sequence joins TRBV30 and TRBJ2-7; 8 bases line up with TRBD2. Germline V lookup: CDR1 GTSNPN, CDR2 SVGIG (reference sequence). The CDR3 spans 13 residues. The ends lost 6 bases at V and 4 bases at J; junction bases unmatched: 8. The CDR3 reads CACRGGPQYEQYF. CDR3 nucleotide sequence: TGTGCCTGTCGCGGGGGGCCCCAATACGAGCAGTACTTC.

This chain connects TRBV25-1 to TRBJ2-1; possibly TRBD2 for D (6 bases). CDR1 is MGHDK and CDR2 is SYGVNS in the germline V gene. This CDR3 is built from 14 residues. V was cut by 1 base and J by 10 bases, with 14 bases left in between. The CDR3 coding sequence is TGTGCCAGCAGTGAATTGGCTAGCGTCGGCGAGCAGTTCTTC. It is translated as CASSELASVGEQFF.

The chain carries TRBV2 and TRBJ1-3; D might be TRBD1 (6 bases). Germline assignment: CDR1 SNHLY and CDR2 FYNNEI. Trimming shortened V by 6 bases and J by 2 bases, and 14 bases separated the two germline ends. The CDR3 contains 15 residues. For the CDR3, the DNA is TGTGCCAGCAGCCGGGAGGGGGAAGCTGGAAACACCATATATTTT. Its translation is CASSREGEAGNTIYF.

The rearrangement links TRBV5-1 to TRBJ2-3, with D possibly being TRBD1 (6 bases). The V end lost 0 bases, the J end lost 4 bases, and 15 bases lay between the germline ends. The CDR3 runs 16 residues. Germline-derived CDR1 and CDR2 are SGHRS and YFSETQ. The CDR3 reads CASSLGTDQLSDTQYF. DNA of the CDR3: TGCGCCAGCAGCTTGGGGACAGATCAATTATCAGATACGCAGTATTTT.

The chain links TRBV6-2 or TRBV6-3 to TRBJ2-7, with a tentative D call TRBD2 (6 bases). The CDR3 length is 14 residues. Germline-derived CDR1 and CDR2 are MNHEY and SVGEGT. V lost 6 bases and J lost 3, with 15 bases in between. CDR3 amino acids: CASSLVRRVYEQYF. As DNA, the CDR3 is TGTGCCAGCAGCTTGGTCCGGAGGGTCTACGAGCAGTACTTC.

In this sample, this clone turned up a few times. The rearrangement links TRBV28 to TRBJ2-5, with a tentative D call TRBD2 (5 bases). Germline CDR1 and CDR2: MDHEN and SYDVKM. This CDR3 spans 14 amino acids. V lost 6 bases and J 7 bases, leaving 18 bases between the germline ends. CDR3 protein: CASSPEDEFRTQYF. The CDR3 DNA follows: TGTGCCAGCAGCCCGGAGGATGAGTTCCGGACCCAGTACTTC.

The rearrangement uses TRBV19 and TRBJ2-1; the match to TRBD1 covers 7 bases. The junction had 6 bases not matched to a gene; V was cut back by 9 bases and J by 4 bases. This CDR3 is built from 13 residues. Germline loops: CDR1 LNHDA, CDR2 SQIVND (reference sequence). The CDR3, as DNA: TGTGCCAGCCGCTCGGGACAGTACAATGAGCAGTTCTTC. Its protein is CASRSGQYNEQFF.

This clone was observed a single time. V is TRBV6-1 and J is TRBJ2-7; the D gene is possibly TRBD1 (6 bases). CDR1 MNHNS and CDR2 SASEGT come from the germline V gene. This CDR3 spans 14 amino acids. Trimming removed 3 bases at V and 3 bases at J, with 12 bases between. Here the CDR3 reads CASSDPGVLYEQYF. The CDR3 DNA reads as TGTGCCAGCAGTGACCCAGGGGTCCTCTACGAGCAGTACTTC.

The chain employs TRBV29-1 and TRBJ2-5; TRBD1 matches at 7 bases. Germline V gene sequence: CDR1 SQVTM, CDR2 ANQGSEA. The V and J ends lost 6 bases and 1 base, in that order; junction bases with no gene match: 11. The CDR3 has 15 amino acids. DNA of the CDR3: TGCAGCGTCGAACGAAAGGACAGGTTCCAAGAGACCCAGTACTTC. It is translated as CSVERKDRFQETQYF.

This rearrangement joins TRBV27 to TRBJ1-6, with D possibly being TRBD1 (6 bases). Trimming removed 4 bases at V and 5 bases at J, with 6 bases between. The CDR3 is 13 amino acids. Germline V gene sequence: CDR1 MNHEY, CDR2 SMNVEV (reference sequence). DNA of the CDR3: TGTGCCAGCAGTTACAGGGATAATTCACCCCTCCACTTT. Protein: CASSYRDNSPLHF.

The V and J genes are TRBV18 and TRBJ2-1, with TRBD2 as a possible D gene (5 bases). This CDR3 comprises 15 residues. The V gene's germline CDR1 is KGHSH and CDR2 LQKENI. The V end lost 3 bases, the J end lost 7 bases, and 16 bases lay between the germline ends. CDR3 in DNA: TGTGCCAGCTCACCGCCGGTCTCCACGGGGAATGAGCAGTTCTTC. It is translated as CASSPPVSTGNEQFF. Using reference TRBV18 and TRBJ2-1 for the parts outside the CDR3, the full variable domain is NAGVMQNPRHLVRRRGQEARLRCSPMKGHSHVYWYRQLPEEGLKFMVYLQKENIIDESGMPKERFSAEFPKEGPSILRIQQVVRGDSAAYFCASSPPVSTGNEQFFGPGTRLTVL.